The rows below give T cell receptor beta chains drawn from one sample of a study of beta chain features in type 1 diabetes. The repertoire was sequenced with immunoSEQ multiplex PCR; TCRdb's copy has only in-frame clones and lacks some. The sample contains about 150,000 clones, over 7.5% of which appear only once. Sequencing used central memory CD4+ T cells from blood. The receptors here all came from a young man in good health. Each CDR3 is given with its conserved first and last residue. Each record gives: D gene, V gene, clone size, J gene, CDR3 DNA, CDR3 protein. The D gene is left open where the match is weak. Not all rows give a size; the values are once, few, many and, for expanded clones, a class.

D gene: -
V gene: TRBV5-1
clone size: many
J gene: TRBJ1-1
CDR3 DNA: TGCGCCAGCAGCGGGCATCTGGGCACTGAAGCTTTCTTT
CDR3 protein: CASSGHLGTEAFF

D gene: TRBD1
V gene: TRBV2
clone size: few
J gene: TRBJ1-2
CDR3 DNA: TGTGCCAGCAGTGAGCGCCAGGGGGCTAACTATGGCTACACCTTC
CDR3 protein: CASSERQGANYGYTF

D gene: TRBD1
V gene: TRBV7-8
clone size: few
J gene: TRBJ2-4
CDR3 DNA: TGTGCCAGCAGCCTAGACAGGGGGTCCTCCAAAAACATTCAGTACTTC
CDR3 protein: CASSLDRGSSKNIQYF

D gene: TRBD1
V gene: TRBV7-8
clone size: -
J gene: TRBJ2-4
CDR3 DNA: TGTGCCAGCAGCTTGACAGGGGGCAAAAACATTCAGTACTTC
CDR3 protein: CASSLTGGKNIQYF

D gene: -
V gene: TRBV5-4
clone size: -
J gene: TRBJ1-5
CDR3 DNA: TGTGCCAGCAGCCTGGGGGGGGATCAGCCCCAGCATTTT
CDR3 protein: CASSLGGDQPQHF

D gene: TRBD1
V gene: TRBV7-9
clone size: few
J gene: TRBJ2-2
CDR3 DNA: TGTGCCAGCAGCTTCCGGACAGGGGGGGACACCGGGGAGCTGTTTTTT
CDR3 protein: CASSFRTGGDTGELFF

D gene: -
V gene: TRBV6-6
clone size: -
J gene: TRBJ2-6
CDR3 DNA: TGTGCCACCCAGGAGGAGGGCCCTGGGGCCAACGTCCTGACTTTC
CDR3 protein: CATQEEGPGANVLTF

D gene: TRBD1
V gene: TRBV27
clone size: few
J gene: TRBJ1-1
CDR3 DNA: TGTGCCAGCAGACCCACAGGGGGTGAAGCTTTCTTT
CDR3 protein: CASRPTGGEAFF

D gene: TRBD2
V gene: TRBV7-6
clone size: many
J gene: TRBJ2-5
CDR3 DNA: TGTGCCAGCAGCTTAAGCGGGGGAAAAGAGACCCAGTACTTC
CDR3 protein: CASSLSGGKETQYF

D gene: -
V gene: TRBV6-6
clone size: few
J gene: TRBJ2-4
CDR3 DNA: TGTGCCAGCAATCGCAGGGGGGAGTTAGCCAAAAACATTCAGTACTTC
CDR3 protein: CASNRRGELAKNIQYF

D gene: -
V gene: TRBV6-5
clone size: few
J gene: TRBJ1-1
CDR3 DNA: TGTGCCAGCAGGGCCAGGGAGGGGAACACTGAAGCTTTCTTT
CDR3 protein: CASRAREGNTEAFF

D gene: -
V gene: TRBV6-5
clone size: -
J gene: TRBJ2-1
CDR3 DNA: TGTGCCAGCAGTGAATCCAGGGATGAGCAGTTCTTC
CDR3 protein: CASSESRDEQFF

D gene: -
V gene: TRBV7-3
clone size: few
J gene: TRBJ1-2
CDR3 DNA: TGTGCCAGCAGCTTAACGGGGCTGGGGGCTGGTGGCTACACCTTC
CDR3 protein: CASSLTGLGAGGYTF

D gene: -
V gene: TRBV28
clone size: many
J gene: TRBJ2-1
CDR3 DNA: TGTGCCAGCAAGGAGAATTCGTGGAATGAGCAGTTCTTC
CDR3 protein: CASKENSWNEQFF

D gene: TRBD1
V gene: TRBV5-4
clone size: -
J gene: TRBJ1-2
CDR3 DNA: TGTGCCAGCAGCTTGGGGCAGGGGGCCGACTCCTATGGCTACACCTTC
CDR3 protein: CASSLGQGADSYGYTF

D gene: -
V gene: TRBV18
clone size: few
J gene: TRBJ1-1
CDR3 DNA: TGTGCCAGCTCACCGTCGACAGCTCTTATGAACACTGAAGCTTTCTTT
CDR3 protein: CASSPSTALMNTEAFF

D gene: -
V gene: TRBV4-3
clone size: -
J gene: TRBJ2-3
CDR3 DNA: TGCGCCAGCAGCCAGGTAGCTTTCACAGATACGCAGTATTTT
CDR3 protein: CASSQVAFTDTQYF

D gene: TRBD1
V gene: TRBV4-2
clone size: many
J gene: TRBJ2-1
CDR3 DNA: TGTGCCAGCAGCCAAGGACAGGGGGCTGGTGATGAGCAGTTCTTC
CDR3 protein: CASSQGQGAGDEQFF

D gene: TRBD2
V gene: TRBV7-3
clone size: few
J gene: TRBJ2-1
CDR3 DNA: TGTGCCAGCAGCTTAAGTGGGCGGACTAGCGGTTACAATGAGCAGTTCTTC
CDR3 protein: CASSLSGRTSGYNEQFF

D gene: -
V gene: TRBV19
clone size: -
J gene: TRBJ2-7
CDR3 DNA: TGTGCCAGTAGTAATCAGGGATTGGGCTACGAGCAGTACTTC
CDR3 protein: CASSNQGLGYEQYF

D gene: -
V gene: TRBV7-3
clone size: -
J gene: TRBJ1-1
CDR3 DNA: TGTGCCAGCAGCTTAATGAGGGACACTGAAGCTTTCTTT
CDR3 protein: CASSLMRDTEAFF

D gene: -
V gene: TRBV6-5
clone size: -
J gene: TRBJ2-7
CDR3 DNA: TGTGCCAGCAAGGACAGAACCTACGAGCAGTACTTC
CDR3 protein: CASKDRTYEQYF

D gene: TRBD1
V gene: TRBV6-6
clone size: few
J gene: TRBJ1-1
CDR3 DNA: TGTGCCAGCAGTGGGACAGTGGGAGCTTTCTTT
CDR3 protein: CASSGTVGAFF

D gene: -
V gene: TRBV25-1
clone size: few
J gene: TRBJ1-2
CDR3 DNA: TGTGCCAGCACGGAGGCTGGGTATGGCTACACCTTC
CDR3 protein: CASTEAGYGYTF

D gene: -
V gene: TRBV4-2
clone size: -
J gene: TRBJ2-1
CDR3 DNA: TGTGCCAGCAGCCAAGTGGGCCAATTCTTC
CDR3 protein: CASSQVGQFF

D gene: -
V gene: TRBV10-3
clone size: few
J gene: TRBJ1-5
CDR3 DNA: TGTGCCATCAGTGAGAGCGACAGGTCCAATCAGCCCCAGCATTTT
CDR3 protein: CAISESDRSNQPQHF

D gene: TRBD2
V gene: TRBV15
clone size: many
J gene: TRBJ2-5
CDR3 DNA: TGTGCCACCAGCAAGACTAGCGGGTTACAAGAGACCCAGTACTTC
CDR3 protein: CATSKTSGLQETQYF

D gene: TRBD1
V gene: TRBV5-5
clone size: -
J gene: TRBJ1-4
CDR3 DNA: TGTGCCAGCAGCTTGGGGGACAGGGTTGATGAAAAACTGTTTTTT
CDR3 protein: CASSLGDRVDEKLFF

D gene: TRBD1
V gene: TRBV5-4
clone size: many
J gene: TRBJ2-1
CDR3 DNA: TGTGCCAGCAGCTTGCCCACAGGGGCGGCCTACAATGAGCAGTTCTTC
CDR3 protein: CASSLPTGAAYNEQFF

D gene: -
V gene: TRBV25-1
clone size: few
J gene: TRBJ1-2
CDR3 DNA: TGTGCCAGCAGTGAAGGCCGGGATTTCTATGGCTACACCTTC
CDR3 protein: CASSEGRDFYGYTF

D gene: -
V gene: TRBV30
clone size: -
J gene: TRBJ1-1
CDR3 DNA: TGTGCCTGGAGTGGGGGCCCCAGGGGAGCTTTCTTT
CDR3 protein: CAWSGGPRGAFF

D gene: TRBD1
V gene: TRBV7-3
clone size: few
J gene: TRBJ1-5
CDR3 DNA: TGTGCCAGCAGCTTAAGGGGACAGGCGCCCAGTCAGCCCCAGCATTTT
CDR3 protein: CASSLRGQAPSQPQHF

D gene: -
V gene: TRBV4-1
clone size: -
J gene: TRBJ2-7
CDR3 DNA: TGCGCCAGCAGCCAAGAGGGGCAGTTCTCCTACGAGCAGTACTTC
CDR3 protein: CASSQEGQFSYEQYF

D gene: -
V gene: TRBV10-3
clone size: many
J gene: TRBJ2-5
CDR3 DNA: TGTGCCATCAGTGAAAGGGGGGAGACCCAGTACTTC
CDR3 protein: CAISERGETQYF

D gene: TRBD1
V gene: TRBV6-6
clone size: -
J gene: TRBJ1-1
CDR3 DNA: TGTGCCAGCAGTTCGACGGGACAGGGGAACACTGAAGCTTTCTTT
CDR3 protein: CASSSTGQGNTEAFF

D gene: -
V gene: TRBV7-3
clone size: -
J gene: TRBJ1-1
CDR3 DNA: TGTGCCAGCAGCTCCACGGCGGGGCCATACACTGAAGCTTTCTTT
CDR3 protein: CASSSTAGPYTEAFF